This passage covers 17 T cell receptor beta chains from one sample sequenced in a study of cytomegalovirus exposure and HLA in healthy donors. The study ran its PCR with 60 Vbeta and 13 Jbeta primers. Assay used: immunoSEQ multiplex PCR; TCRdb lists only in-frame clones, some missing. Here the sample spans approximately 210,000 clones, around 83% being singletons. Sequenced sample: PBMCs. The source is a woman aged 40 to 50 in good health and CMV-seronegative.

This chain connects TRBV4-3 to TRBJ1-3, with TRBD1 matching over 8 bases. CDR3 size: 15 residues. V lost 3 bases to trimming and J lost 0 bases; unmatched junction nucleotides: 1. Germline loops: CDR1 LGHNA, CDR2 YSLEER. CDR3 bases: TGCGCCAGCAGCCACACAGGGGGCTCTGGAAACACCATATATTTT. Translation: CASSHTGGSGNTIYF.

The CDR3 coding sequence is TGTGCCAGCTCACCAGGACAGATGGAGGACGAGCAGTACTTC. This translates into CASSPGQMEDEQYF. The chain recombines TRBV18 with TRBJ2-7; TRBD1 is a possible D gene (6 bases). The V gene's germline CDR1 is KGHSH and CDR2 LQKENI. The CDR3 length is 14 residues. V dropped 2 bases and J dropped 5 bases, with 13 bases sitting between them.

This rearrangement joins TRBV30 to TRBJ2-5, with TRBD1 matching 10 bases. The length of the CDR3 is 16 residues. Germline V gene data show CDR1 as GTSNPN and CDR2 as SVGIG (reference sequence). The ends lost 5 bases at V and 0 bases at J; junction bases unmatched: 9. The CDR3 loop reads CAWSTGTGANQETQYF. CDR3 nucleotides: TGTGCCTGGTCAACCGGGACAGGGGCCAACCAAGAGACCCAGTACTTC.

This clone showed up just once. CDR3 sequence (DNA): TGTGCCAGCAGTCCTGGGGGGAAATCCTACGAGCAGTACGTC. Its protein is CASSPGGKSYEQYV. The chain carries TRBV28 and TRBJ2-7; TRBD2 might be the D (6 bases). Germline lookup yields CDR1 MDHEN and CDR2 SYDVKM. Trimming took off 5 bases at V and 1 base at J, with 12 bases between the two ends. The CDR3 extends over 14 amino acids.

The DNA of the CDR3 is TGTGCCAGCAGCGTAGCCGGGGCGGGGGCTATTGCTAGCACAGATACGCAGTATTTT. Translated, it gives CASSVAGAGAIASTDTQYF. The chain has TRBV9 and TRBJ2-3, with TRBD2 as a possible D gene (7 bases). The CDR3 sequence is 19 residues long. From germline, CDR1 is SGDLS and CDR2 YYNGEE. The V end lost 0 bases, the J end lost 0 bases, and 20 bases lay between the germline ends. Full variable domain (missing parts from reference TRBV9 and TRBJ2-3): DSGVTQTPKHLITATGQRVTLRCSPRSGDLSVYWYQQSLDQGLQFLIQYYNGEERAKGNILERFSAQQFPDLHSELNLSSLELGDSALYFCASSVAGAGAIASTDTQYFGPGTRLTVL.

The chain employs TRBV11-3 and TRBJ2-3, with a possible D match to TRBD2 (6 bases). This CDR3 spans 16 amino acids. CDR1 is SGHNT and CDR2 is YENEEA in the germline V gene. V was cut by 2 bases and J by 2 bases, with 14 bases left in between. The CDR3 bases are TGTGCCAGCAGCTTAAATGCGGGGACGCCCACAGATACGCAGTATTTT. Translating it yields CASSLNAGTPTDTQYF.

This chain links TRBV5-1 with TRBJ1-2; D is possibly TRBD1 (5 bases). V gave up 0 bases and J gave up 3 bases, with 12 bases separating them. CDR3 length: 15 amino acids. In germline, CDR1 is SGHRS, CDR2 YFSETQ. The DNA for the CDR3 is TGCGCCAGCAGCTTGGATGACGGGGGGGACTATGGCTACACCTTC. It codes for CASSLDDGGDYGYTF. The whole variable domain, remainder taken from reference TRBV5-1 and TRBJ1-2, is KAGVTQTPRYLIKTRGQQVTLSCSPISGHRSVSWYQQTPGQGLQFLFEYFSETQRNKGNFPGRFSGRQFSNSRSEMNVSTLELGDSALYLCASSLDDGGDYGYTFGSGTRLTVV.

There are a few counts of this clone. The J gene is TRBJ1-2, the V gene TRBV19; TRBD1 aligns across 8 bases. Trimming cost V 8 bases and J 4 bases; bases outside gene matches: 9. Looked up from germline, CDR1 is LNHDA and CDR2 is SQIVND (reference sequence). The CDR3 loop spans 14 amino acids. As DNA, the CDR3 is TGTGCCAGTTCTCCGCCAGGGGGCCTCTATGGCTACACCTTC. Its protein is CASSPPGGLYGYTF.

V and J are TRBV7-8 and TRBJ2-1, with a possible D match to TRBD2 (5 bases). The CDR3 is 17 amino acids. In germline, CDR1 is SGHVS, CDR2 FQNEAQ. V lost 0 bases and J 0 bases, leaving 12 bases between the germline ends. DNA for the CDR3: TGTGCCAGCAGCTTAGCGTCAGCGGATAGCTCCTACAATGAGCAGTTCTTC. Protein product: CASSLASADSSYNEQFF.

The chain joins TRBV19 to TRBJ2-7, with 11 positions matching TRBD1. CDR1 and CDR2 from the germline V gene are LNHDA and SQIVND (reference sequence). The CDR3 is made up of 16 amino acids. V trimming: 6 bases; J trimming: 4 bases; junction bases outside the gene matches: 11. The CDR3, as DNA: TGTGCCAGTAGAGATTCCGGGACAGGGGGGGGGTACGAGCAGTACTTC. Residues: CASRDSGTGGGYEQYF.

For the CDR3, the DNA is TGTGCCAGCAGCGTAGGGGGAGAGCTGTTTTTT. It yields the protein CASSVGGELFF. The chain employs TRBV7-9 and TRBJ1-4, with D tentatively TRBD1 (6 bases). V lost 5 bases to trimming and J lost 14 bases, with 12 bases between them. Germline lookup yields CDR1 SEHNR and CDR2 FQNEAQ (reference sequence). The CDR3 runs 11 residues.

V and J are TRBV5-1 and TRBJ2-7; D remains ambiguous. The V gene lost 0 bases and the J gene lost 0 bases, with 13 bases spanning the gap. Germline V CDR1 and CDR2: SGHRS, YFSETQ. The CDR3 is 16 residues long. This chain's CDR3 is CASSLVARPSSYEQYV. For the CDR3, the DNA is TGCGCCAGCAGCTTGGTCGCCAGACCTAGCTCCTACGAGCAGTACGTC.

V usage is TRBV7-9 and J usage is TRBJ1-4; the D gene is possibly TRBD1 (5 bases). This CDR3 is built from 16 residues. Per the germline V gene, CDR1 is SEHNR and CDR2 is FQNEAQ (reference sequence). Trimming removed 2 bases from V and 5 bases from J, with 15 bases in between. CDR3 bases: TGTGCCAGCAGCTTAATGGGGGGGATTCGGAATGAAAAACTGTTTTTT. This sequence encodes CASSLMGGIRNEKLFF.

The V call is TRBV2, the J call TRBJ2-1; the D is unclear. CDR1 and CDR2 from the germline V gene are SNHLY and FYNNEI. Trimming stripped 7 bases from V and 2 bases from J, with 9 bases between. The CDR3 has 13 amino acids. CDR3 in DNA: TGTGCCAGCAATGCGAATACCTACAATGAGCAGTTCTTC. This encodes CASNANTYNEQFF.

The CDR3 DNA reads TGCGCCAGCAGCTCATGGACCCAGGGAACGGATGATGGCTACACCTTC. It encodes CASSSWTQGTDDGYTF. This chain links TRBV5-1 with TRBJ1-2, with D possibly TRBD1 on 5 matching bases. The length of the CDR3 is 16 residues. Germline V lookup: CDR1 SGHRS, CDR2 YFSETQ. V dropped 3 bases and J dropped 6 bases, with 21 bases sitting between them.

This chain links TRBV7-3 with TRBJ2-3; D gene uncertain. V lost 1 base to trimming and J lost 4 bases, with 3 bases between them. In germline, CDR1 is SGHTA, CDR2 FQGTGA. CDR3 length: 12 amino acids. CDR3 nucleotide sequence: TGTGCCAGCAGCTTAATATCAGATACGCAGTATTTT. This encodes CASSLISDTQYF.

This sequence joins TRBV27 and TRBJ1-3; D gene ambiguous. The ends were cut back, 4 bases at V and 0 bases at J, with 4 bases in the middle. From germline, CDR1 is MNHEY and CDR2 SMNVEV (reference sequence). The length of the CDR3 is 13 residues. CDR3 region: CASSSFSGNTIYF. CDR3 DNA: TGTGCCAGCAGTTCATTCTCTGGAAACACCATATATTTT.